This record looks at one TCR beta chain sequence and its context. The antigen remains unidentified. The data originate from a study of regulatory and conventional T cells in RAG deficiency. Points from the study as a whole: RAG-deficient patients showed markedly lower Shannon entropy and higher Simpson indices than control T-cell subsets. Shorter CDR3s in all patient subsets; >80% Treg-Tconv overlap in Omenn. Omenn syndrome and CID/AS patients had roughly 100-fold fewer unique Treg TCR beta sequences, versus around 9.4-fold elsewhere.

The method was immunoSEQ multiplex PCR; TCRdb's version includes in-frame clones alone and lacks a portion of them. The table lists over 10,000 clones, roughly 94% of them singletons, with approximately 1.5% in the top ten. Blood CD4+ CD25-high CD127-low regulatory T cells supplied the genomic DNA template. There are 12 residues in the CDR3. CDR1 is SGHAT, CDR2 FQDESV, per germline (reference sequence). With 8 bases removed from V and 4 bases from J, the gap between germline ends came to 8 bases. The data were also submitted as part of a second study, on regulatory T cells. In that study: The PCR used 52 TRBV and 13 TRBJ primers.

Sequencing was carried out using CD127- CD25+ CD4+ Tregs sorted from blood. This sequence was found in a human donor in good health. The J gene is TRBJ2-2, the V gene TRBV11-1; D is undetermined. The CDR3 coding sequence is TGTGCCAGCCTGTCCTTCACCGGGGAGCTGTTTTTT. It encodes CASLSFTGELFF.